A single sample gave rise to the 5 T cell receptor beta chains below, sequenced in a study of T cell responses to AZD1222 COVID-19 vaccine. Assay: immunoSEQ multiplex PCR; the TCRdb copy retains only in-frame clones and omits some. The sample yields 50,000 or so clones, 75% to 90% seen once. The sequenced sample was peripheral blood, obtained 28 days after the second AZD1222 dose. Receptors were obtained from an adult who received the AZD1222 COVID-19 vaccine.

The chain uses TRBV3-1 (or the pseudogene TRBV3-2) and TRBJ1-2; D uncertain. Per the germline V gene, CDR1 is LGHDT and CDR2 is YNNKEL (reference sequence). V was cut by 4 bases and J by 7 bases, with 22 bases left in between. The CDR3 spans 16 residues. CDR3 DNA sequence: TGTGCCAGCAGCCTATTGGGAGTAGGGAATGTGGCTGGCTACACCTTC. Its translation is CASSLLGVGNVAGYTF.

A few counts support this clone. The chain recombines TRBV29-1 with TRBJ1-2; perhaps TRBD1 as D (6 bases). Germline CDR1 SQVTM, CDR2 ANQGSEA. The CDR3 is 14 amino acids. Trimming took 3 bases from V and 8 from J, leaving 19 bases between them. In nucleotides, the CDR3 is TGCAGCGTTGAGGTAGATGACAGGAGGATCGGCTACACCTTC. Encoded protein: CSVEVDDRRIGYTF.

The chain links TRBV4-1 to TRBJ2-7; 7 bases agree with TRBD1. CDR3 size: 16 residues. The germline V gene encodes CDR1 MGHRA and CDR2 YSYEKL. V shed 1 base and J 2 bases; nucleotides not matched to a gene: 8. For the CDR3, the DNA is TGCGCCAGCAGCCAAGGTTCGGACAGGATAACCTACGAGCAGTACTTC. Amino acids: CASSQGSDRITYEQYF.

The gene calls are TRBV6-4 and TRBJ2-3, with TRBD2 matching 10 bases. Germline V gene lookup returns CDR1 MRHNA and CDR2 SNTAGT. V shed 4 bases, J shed 4 bases, and the junction held 5 bases outside the gene matches. The CDR3 spans 15 residues. The CDR3 region has the DNA TGTGCCAGCAGTGCCAATAGCGGGGGGCCAGATACGCAGTATTTT. Translated: CASSANSGGPDTQYF.

The chain links TRBV18 to TRBJ2-7; 8 bases line up with TRBD2. The V segment lost 5 bases and the J segment 3 bases; nucleotides outside the gene matches: 6. CDR1 is KGHSH, CDR2 LQKENI, per germline. CDR3 length: 14 residues. The chain's CDR3 is CASSGRSGGYEQYF. The DNA of the CDR3 is TGTGCCAGCTCAGGCCGCAGCGGGGGCTACGAGCAGTACTTC.